This T cell receptor (beta chain) was captured in a study of a mutant IDH1 vaccine in newly diagnosed glioma. Study in general: In weeks 1, 3, 5, 7, 11, 15, 19 and 23, patients were vaccinated. Prior therapy was radiotherapy, temozolomide, or both; most received both.

Time point given: week 23, last vaccination. Vaccination used 300 ug of mutant IDH1 20-mer peptide per dose, with topical imiquimod. V lost 0 bases to trimming and J lost 14 bases, with 13 bases between them. This CDR3 is built from 13 residues. Per germline, CDR1 SNHLY and CDR2 FYNNEI. As regards this clone: Its antigen is unidentified.

TCRdb's table, derived via immunoSEQ multiplex PCR, lists solely in-frame clones and lacks some. This table holds around 30,000 clones, 88% found once. The V and J genes are TRBV2 and TRBJ1-4; D gene ambiguous. The receptor was derived from a man in his forties with glioma. Here the sequenced sample was PBMCs, taken from a glioma patient whose treatment included an IDH1 peptide vaccine. The CDR3 spells CASSEAQLSQLFF. Written as DNA, the CDR3 is TGTGCCAGCAGTGAAGCGCAATTATCTCAGCTGTTTTTT.